A selection of T cell receptor beta chains follows, all from one sample in a study of blood T cells in healthy people across ages. TCRdb re-analysed the 5' RACE reads in MiXCR, keeping a single row per CDR3 protein. The table includes about 650,000 distinct CDR3 sequences, about a third detected once. The sequenced sample was blood. The receptors originated from a woman of 80 years or more in good health. Both conserved end residues are part of each CDR3. The D gene is left open where the match is weak. Clone size appears in some rows only: once, few, many, or a class for an expanded clone.

- | once | TRBJ1-6 | TRBV6-1 | 15 | CASSFAGGSNPPLHF | TGTGCCAGCAGTTTTGCCGGGGGATCGAATCCACCCCTCCACTTT
TRBD1 | - | TRBJ1-1 | TRBV7-3 | 17 | CASSILGRDRSAHEAFF | TGTGCCAGCAGCATATTAGGCCGGGACAGGTCGGCCCATGAAGCTTTCTTT
- | few | TRBJ1-2 | TRBV20-1 | 14 | CSARPPGTDYGYTF | TGCAGTGCTAGACCTCCCGGGACGGATTATGGCTACACCTTC
- | - | TRBJ1-4 | TRBV20-1 | 14 | CSASPRTRGEKLFF | TGCAGTGCTAGCCCCAGGACCCGGGGTGAAAAACTGTTTTTT
- | many | TRBJ1-2 | TRBV24-1 | 15 | CATSDFDGESYGYTF | TGTGCCACCAGTGATTTTGACGGGGAGAGCTATGGCTACACCTTC
- | few | TRBJ1-1 | TRBV7-6 | 18 | CASSLVRAGVTMNTEAFF | TGTGCCAGCAGCTTAGTAAGGGCAGGAGTTACCATGAACACTGAAGCTTTCTTT
- | few | TRBJ1-2 | TRBV6-1 | 15 | CASSEGQRANYGYTF | TGTGCCAGCAGTGAAGGGCAGCGAGCTAACTATGGCTACACCTTC
- | many | TRBJ2-7 | TRBV29-1 | 13 | CSVEDQGQTEQYF | TGCAGCGTTGAAGATCAAGGGCAGACTGAGCAGTACTTC
TRBD1 | - | TRBJ2-4 | TRBV7-2 | 18 | CAGSSKGQGAGAKNIQYF | TGTGCCGGCAGCTCAAAGGGGCAGGGGGCTGGGGCCAAAAACATTCAGTACTTC
TRBD1 | - | TRBJ1-5 | TRBV3-1 | 15 | CASSPQGVANQPQHF | TGTGCCAGCAGCCCCCAGGGGGTCGCGAATCAGCCCCAGCATTTT
- | many | TRBJ2-6 | TRBV5-4 | 15 | CASSLPPSGANVLTF | TGTGCCAGCAGCCTTCCCCCCTCTGGGGCCAACGTCCTGACTTTC
TRBD1 | - | TRBJ2-5 | TRBV7-2 | 15 | CASSLRMDRRETQYF | TGTGCCAGCAGCTTAAGGATGGACAGGCGGGAGACCCAGTACTTC
TRBD1 | many | TRBJ2-2 | TRBV7-3 | 16 | CASSPPGQGPTGELFF | TGTGCCAGCAGCCCTCCCGGACAGGGGCCCACCGGGGAGCTGTTTTTT
- | many | TRBJ1-4 | TRBV4-3 | 14 | CASSQDWAAEKLFF | TGCGCCAGCAGCCAAGATTGGGCGGCGGAAAAACTGTTTTTT
TRBD1 | many | TRBJ2-6 | TRBV9 | 17 | CASSTLGGLSGANVLTF | TGTGCCAGCAGCACCTTAGGGGGCCTCTCTGGGGCCAACGTCCTGACTTTC
TRBD1 | - | TRBJ1-2 | TRBV30 | 15 | CAWTKQGGTDYGYTF | TGTGCCTGGACCAAGCAAGGGGGGACAGACTATGGCTACACCTTC
- | many | TRBJ1-2 | TRBV28 | 14 | CASSLLTGGNGYTF | TGTGCCAGCAGTTTACTCACGGGGGGGAATGGCTACACCTTC
TRBD1 | - | TRBJ1-2 | TRBV25-1 | 15 | CASSESGTDRYGYTF | TGTGCCAGCAGTGAATCAGGGACAGACCGTTATGGCTACACCTTC
TRBD2 | - | TRBJ2-7 | TRBV6-1 | 17 | CASSGTGTSGRAYEQYF | TGTGCCAGCAGTGGCACCGGGACTAGCGGGAGAGCCTACGAGCAGTACTTC
- | - | TRBJ2-5 | TRBV30 | 12 | CAWRAGRETQYF | TGTGCCTGGAGGGCGGGGCGAGAGACCCAGTACTTC
- | - | TRBJ2-3 | TRBV7-2 | 18 | CASSTGLRRELGGDTQYF | TGTGCCAGCAGCACTGGCCTACGAAGGGAGTTGGGGGGAGATACGCAGTATTTT
TRBD1 | - | TRBJ2-7 | TRBV20-1 | 13 | CSAVGQGGHEQYF | TGCAGTGCTGTGGGACAGGGGGGGCACGAGCAGTACTTC
TRBD2 | - | TRBJ2-1 | TRBV20-1 | 15 | CSARCPSGGLSGQFF | TGCAGTGCTAGATGCCCTAGCGGGGGGCTCAGTGGGCAGTTCTTC
- | - | TRBJ1-1 | TRBV27 | 12 | CASSWGGSEAFF | TGTGCCAGCAGTTGGGGCGGATCTGAAGCTTTCTTT
- | many | TRBJ2-5 | TRBV5-6 | 17 | CASSSALLRGGKETQYF | TGTGCCAGCAGCTCGGCGCTTTTGCGGGGAGGAAAAGAGACCCAGTACTTC